The 10 T cell receptor beta chains below come from one sample, sequenced in a study of Ad26.COV2.S vaccination and SARS-CoV-2 variants. Treatment reported: around 19 received Ad26.COV2.S at low or high dose, single or two shots; about five received placebo; per-sample allocation not given. Day 63 after the first vaccine or placebo injection was the time point for sampling. The assay was immunoSEQ multiplex PCR, and TCRdb's table has in-frame clones only and misses some. In the table there are a few hundred thousand clones, about nine tenths of which are singletons. The specimen was peripheral blood, collected in a trial of Ad26.COV2.S vaccine versus placebo. These receptors came from a person aged 18 to 65 who received the Ad26.COV2.S COVID-19 vaccine or a placebo.

Remarks on this clone: At the DNA level, this CDR3 is encoded by other sequences in the same sample as well. The genes are TRBV4-1 and TRBJ1-1; D remains ambiguous. This CDR3 is 14 amino acids long. Per the germline V gene, CDR1 is MGHRA and CDR2 is YSYEKL. The V end lost 1 base, the J end lost 1 base, and 7 bases lay between the germline ends. CDR3 residues: CASSQVTGNTEAFF. The CDR3, as DNA: TGCGCCAGCAGCCAAGTTACTGGGAACACTGAAGCTTTCTTT.

The CDR3 here is CASSLVVTGNGYTF. In nucleotides, the CDR3 is TGTGCCAGCAGTTTAGTTGTTACAGGGAATGGCTACACCTTC. The J gene is TRBJ1-2, the V gene TRBV28; D is possibly TRBD1 (6 bases). The V end was cut by 2 bases, the J end by 6 bases, with 13 bases between. CDR1 is MDHEN, CDR2 SYDVKM, per germline. The CDR3 is made up of 14 amino acids.

This rearrangement joins TRBV28 to TRBJ1-1, with D perhaps TRBD1 (5 bases). CDR1 MDHEN and CDR2 SYDVKM come from the germline V gene. The CDR3 length is 11 residues. V was trimmed by 6 bases and J by 7 bases, leaving 9 bases between them. The CDR3 DNA is TGTGCCAGCAGGGGACCGATTGAAGCTTTCTTT. Protein sequence: CASRGPIEAFF. Full variable domain (rest looked up from reference TRBV28 and TRBJ1-1): DVKVTQSSRYLVKRTGEKVFLECVQDMDHENMFWYRQDPGLGLRLIYFSYDVKMKEKGDIPEGYSVSREKKERFSLILESASTNQTSMYLCASRGPIEAFFGQGTRLTVV.

The rearrangement uses TRBV3-1 (or the pseudogene TRBV3-2) and TRBJ1-2, with 8 bases fitting TRBD1. Germline CDR1 and CDR2: LGHDT and YNNKEL (reference sequence). The CDR3 length is 17 residues. With V trimmed by 0 bases and J by 6 bases, 12 bases remained unmatched. The CDR3 loop is CASSQEVGQGGGHGYTF. The CDR3 nucleotides are TGTGCCAGCAGCCAAGAGGTCGGACAGGGAGGGGGACATGGCTACACCTTC.

This chain links TRBV6-5 with TRBJ2-3, with TRBD2 identical over 10 bases. Trimming cost V 3 bases and J 5 bases; bases outside gene matches: 5. The germline gives CDR1 MNHEY, CDR2 SVGAGI. The CDR3 has 15 amino acids. The CDR3 DNA reads TGTGCCAGCAGTTATTTTGCTAGCGGGGGAGATACGCAGTATTTT. Protein sequence: CASSYFASGGDTQYF.

The chain couples TRBV19 to TRBJ1-2, with 9 bases identical to TRBD1. CDR1 and CDR2 (germline): LNHDA, SQIVND (reference sequence). With 7 bases clipped from V and 4 bases from J, the junction kept 7 bases outside the gene matches. The CDR3 has 14 amino acids. The chain's CDR3 is CASKPTDRGYGYTF. Here the CDR3 DNA reads TGTGCCAGTAAACCGACGGACAGGGGCTATGGCTACACCTTC.

The rearrangement joins TRBV27 to TRBJ1-2; no definite D call. With 0 bases removed from V and 7 bases from J, the gap between germline ends came to 18 bases. This CDR3 has 16 residues. Per germline, CDR1 MNHEY and CDR2 SMNVEV (reference sequence). This CDR3 reads CASSLSRRGDLVGYTF. The CDR3, as DNA: TGTGCCAGCAGTTTATCTCGGCGGGGTGATCTGGTTGGCTACACCTTC.

V usage is TRBV6-2 or TRBV6-3 and J usage is TRBJ1-1; perhaps TRBD1 as D (5 bases). V was clipped by 6 bases and J by 5 bases, with 16 bases between them. CDR3 length equals 14 residues. Germline-derived CDR1 and CDR2 are MNHEY and SVGEGT. In nucleotides, the CDR3 is TGTGCCAGCAGCTCCCAGGGTGGCGGGACTGAAGCTTTCTTT. Residues: CASSSQGGGTEAFF.

The chain uses TRBV6-5 and TRBJ2-7, with D possibly TRBD1 on 5 matching bases. Germline V lookup: CDR1 MNHEY, CDR2 SVGAGI. V was pared by 0 bases and J by 0 bases, with 12 bases between. This CDR3 is 16 amino acids long. The CDR3 reads CASSYSVRTNSYEQYF. The CDR3 DNA reads TGTGCCAGCAGTTACTCGGTGAGGACAAACTCCTACGAGCAGTACTTC.

The V gene is TRBV7-9, the J gene TRBJ2-7, with D unresolved. V lost 2 bases and J 5 bases, leaving 4 bases between the germline ends. Germline-derived CDR1 and CDR2 are SEHNR and FQNEAQ (reference sequence). The CDR3 has 11 residues. The DNA of the CDR3 is TGTGCCAGCAGCTTATCAAACGAGCAGTACTTC. Protein product: CASSLSNEQYF.